This T cell receptor (beta chain) was retrieved from a study of blood T cell repertoires in COVID-19. About the research overall: Spain, Italy and the United States supplied samples that represented acute and convalescent COVID-19. Sample material is recorded as cDNA or gDNA derived from T cells, B-cell-depleted T cells, or PBMCs.

Methods used by the authors: From reference gene primer amplification, estimates of nucleated cell counts were derived. Libraries were prepared by immunoSEQ multiplex PCR; TCRdb keeps only in-frame clonotypes and omits some of them. V, J and clone size derive from that table, while D and trimming were established from the DNA sequence. The sample has 90,000 or so clones, about 84% seen once. Germline V gene data show CDR1 as SGHNT and CDR2 as YENEEA. The CDR3 covers 14 residues. V shed 4 bases and J 10 bases; nucleotides not matched to a gene: 8. This rearrangement joins TRBV11-3 to TRBJ2-1; 9 bases line up with TRBD1. This clonotype was obtained from a man aged 50 to 60 with active COVID-19. Sample: peripheral blood. In DNA form, the CDR3 reads TGTGCCAGCAGCTGGAGGACAGGGGTTGGGGAGCAGTTCTTC. Amino acids: CASSWRTGVGEQFF. Filled out from reference TRBV11-3 and TRBJ2-1, the complete variable domain reads EAGVVQSPRYKIIEKKQPVAFWCNPISGHNTLYWYLQNLGQGPELLIRYENEEAVDDSQLPKDRFSAERLKGVDSTLKIQPAELGDSAVYLCASSWRTGVGEQFFGPGTRLTVL.